Listed here are 29 T cell receptor beta chains from one sample, sequenced in a study of T cell responses to AZD1222 COVID-19 vaccine. Libraries were prepared by immunoSEQ multiplex PCR; TCRdb keeps only in-frame clonotypes and omits some of them. The top ten hold more than 13% of the sample, which has around 120,000 clones, approximately 92% seen once. The source material was peripheral blood, sampled on day 0 of AZD1222 vaccination. These receptors were collected from an adult in good health.

The chain joins TRBV7-2 to TRBJ2-1; 11 nucleotides agree with TRBD2. This CDR3 contains 15 residues. V dropped 3 bases and J dropped 7; count of bases not matched to a gene: 5. Germline-derived CDR1 and CDR2 are SGHTA and FQGNSA. CDR3: CASSFSGRAGNEQFF. CDR3 coding DNA: TGTGCCAGCAGCTTTAGCGGGAGGGCCGGTAATGAGCAGTTCTTC.

The V gene is TRBV28, the J gene TRBJ2-7, with 9 positions matching TRBD1. Germline CDR1 is MDHEN and CDR2 is SYDVKM. Germline trimming cut 4 bases from V and 4 bases from J; bases unmatched to any gene: 8. The CDR3 extends over 15 amino acids. The CDR3 coding sequence is TGTGCCAGCAGTTGGGCGACAGGGGGATATTACGAGCAGTACTTC. Its protein product is CASSWATGGYYEQYF. Complete variable domain (other parts from reference TRBV28 and TRBJ2-7): DVKVTQSSRYLVKRTGEKVFLECVQDMDHENMFWYRQDPGLGLRLIYFSYDVKMKEKGDIPEGYSVSREKKERFSLILESASTNQTSMYLCASSWATGGYYEQYFGPGTRLTVT.

This clone showed up just once. The rearrangement uses TRBV19 and TRBJ1-1; no reliable D call. This CDR3 is built from 14 residues. Germline values: CDR1 LNHDA, CDR2 SQIVND (reference sequence). Trimming stripped 1 base from V and 1 base from J, with 7 bases between. This chain's CDR3 is CASSIGFGNTEAFF. In DNA, the CDR3 is TGTGCCAGTAGTATAGGTTTTGGGAACACTGAAGCTTTCTTT.

In this sample, this clone turned up once. This chain links TRBV28 with TRBJ1-1; possibly TRBD1 for D (6 bases). Per the germline V gene, CDR1 is MDHEN and CDR2 is SYDVKM. V gave up 5 bases and J gave up 2 bases, with 15 bases separating them. The CDR3 is 15 residues long. The CDR3 sequence: CASSPHGQLNTEAFF. CDR3 nucleotide sequence: TGTGCCAGCAGTCCCCATGGACAGCTAAACACTGAAGCTTTCTTT.

V gene TRBV28 combines with J gene TRBJ2-3; TRBD2 matches 7 bases. The ends lost 5 bases at V and 2 bases at J; junction bases unmatched: 7. This CDR3 region has 15 residues. Germline CDR1 is MDHEN and CDR2 is SYDVKM. For the CDR3, the DNA is TGTGCCAGCAGTCCCCCGACTAGCCACACAGATACGCAGTATTTT. Amino acid sequence: CASSPPTSHTDTQYF.

V gene TRBV7-2 combines with J gene TRBJ2-7; maybe TRBD2 (5 bases). Germline CDR1 SGHTA, CDR2 FQGNSA. V lost 1 base, J lost 3 bases, and 10 bases lay in between. The CDR3 length is 14 residues. The CDR3 loop reads CASSLGGPLYEQYF. Written as DNA, the CDR3 is TGTGCCAGCAGCTTAGGAGGGCCCCTCTACGAGCAGTACTTC.

V gene TRBV6-6 combines with J gene TRBJ1-1, with 7 bases identical to TRBD1. V lost 2 bases, J lost 1 base, and 7 bases stayed unmatched. CDR1 MNHNY and CDR2 SVGAGI come from the germline V gene (reference sequence). The CDR3 is 16 residues long. This chain's CDR3 is CASSYGMGTENTEAFF. CDR3 nucleotide sequence: TGTGCCAGCAGTTACGGCATGGGGACAGAGAACACTGAAGCTTTCTTT.

The V gene is TRBV28, the J gene TRBJ2-2; D ambiguous. V was clipped by 10 bases and J by 6 bases, with 15 bases between them. The CDR3 runs 13 residues. Germline-derived CDR1 and CDR2 are MDHEN and SYDVKM. The CDR3 coding sequence is TGTGCCACCCCCTCCCCCGAGTCCGGGGAGCTGTTTTTT. Amino acids: CATPSPESGELFF.

The genes are TRBV5-8 and TRBJ2-7, with 9 bases fitting TRBD2. From germline, CDR1 is SGHTS and CDR2 YDEGEE. Trimming cost V 3 bases and J 1 base; bases outside gene matches: 8. The CDR3 contains 16 residues. In DNA form, the CDR3 reads TGTGCCAGCAGCTCACGCCGAAGCGGGAGGTCCTACGAGCAGTACTTC. This encodes CASSSRRSGRSYEQYF. The complete variable domain, with remaining parts taken from reference TRBV5-8 and TRBJ2-7, reads EAGVTQSPTHLIKTRGQQATLRCSPISGHTSVYWYQQALGLGLQFLLWYDEGEERNRGNFPPRFSGRQFPNYSSELNVNALELEDSALYLCASSSRRSGRSYEQYFGPGTRLTVT.

In DNA form, the CDR3 reads TGCAGCGAACTAGCGGGGGGCCTATACAATGAGCAGTTCTTC. It encodes CSELAGGLYNEQFF. This chain connects TRBV29-1 to TRBJ2-1; 12 nucleotides match TRBD2. Germline assignment: CDR1 SQVTM and CDR2 ANQGSEA. The junction had 5 bases not matched to a gene; V was cut back by 7 bases and J by 4 bases. CDR3 size: 14 residues.

This chain links TRBV4-3 with TRBJ1-4, with 9 nucleotides matching TRBD1. Trimming took 1 base from V and 7 from J; bases not matched to a gene: 4. Germline V gene data show CDR1 as LGHNA and CDR2 as YSLEER. The CDR3 sequence is 15 residues long. The CDR3 sequence is CASSQGDRDVEKLFF. CDR3 bases: TGCGCCAGCAGCCAAGGGGACAGGGATGTTGAAAAACTGTTTTTT.

Only one count was recorded for this clone. This rearrangement joins TRBV6-5 to TRBJ2-7, with TRBD2 matching 10 bases. Germline trimming cut 0 bases from V and 5 bases from J; bases unmatched to any gene: 7. Germline V CDR1 and CDR2: MNHEY, SVGAGI. The CDR3 runs to 16 residues. The CDR3, as DNA: TGTGCCAGCAGTTACTCGAGGCTAGCGGGGGCGAACGAGCAGTACTTC. Amino acids: CASSYSRLAGANEQYF.

The chain joins TRBV7-9 to TRBJ1-1; 8 bases map to TRBD1. The germline V gene has CDR1 SEHNR and CDR2 FQNEAQ (reference sequence). After removal of 5 bases from V and 3 bases from J, the junction contained 5 bases not matched to a gene. This CDR3 has 14 residues. DNA for the CDR3: TGTGCCAGCAGCCTCCAGGGGGCCGACACTGAAGCTTTCTTT. This translates into CASSLQGADTEAFF.

The chain has TRBV5-6 and TRBJ1-5; TRBD1 agrees at 9 bases. The V and J ends lost 3 bases and 7 bases, in that order; junction bases with no gene match: 5. This CDR3 contains 14 residues. Germline CDR1 reads SGHDT; CDR2 reads YYEEEE. The CDR3 here is CASSYRDRDQPQHF. The CDR3 coding sequence is TGTGCCAGCAGCTACCGGGACAGGGACCAGCCCCAGCATTTT.

The chain is built from TRBV19 and TRBJ1-1; perhaps TRBD1 as D (5 bases). This CDR3 region has 15 residues. Germline V gene data show CDR1 as LNHDA and CDR2 as SQIVND (reference sequence). V lost 4 bases and J lost 1, with 13 bases in between. CDR3 sequence reads: CASSTQTVSNTEAFF. The CDR3 DNA sequence: TGTGCCAGTAGTACTCAGACAGTGTCGAACACTGAAGCTTTCTTT.

This chain links TRBV13 with TRBJ2-6, with unresolved D. V lost 5 bases and J 0 bases, leaving 8 bases between the germline ends. Germline assignment: CDR1 PRHDT and CDR2 FYEKMQ (reference sequence). The CDR3 spans 15 residues. This chain's CDR3 is CASSRALSGANVLTF. In DNA, the CDR3 is TGTGCCAGCAGCCGGGCCCTCTCTGGGGCCAACGTCCTGACTTTC. The full variable domain, rest sourced from reference TRBV13 and TRBJ2-6, is AAGVIQSPRHLIKEKRETATLKCYPIPRHDTVYWYQQGPGQDPQFLISFYEKMQSDKGSIPDRFSAQQFSDYHSELNMSSLELGDSALYFCASSRALSGANVLTFGAGSRLTVL.

The chain has TRBV7-8 and TRBJ1-1; no definite D call. Germline V gene sequence: CDR1 SGHVS, CDR2 FQNEAQ. V dropped 5 bases and J dropped 1 base, with 5 bases sitting between them. The CDR3 has 12 residues. As DNA, the CDR3 is TGTGCCAGCAGCCCAAGGAACACTGAAGCTTTCTTT. This gives the protein CASSPRNTEAFF.

J is TRBJ2-5 and V is TRBV19; the match to TRBD2 covers 9 bases. Trimming at V came to 5 bases and at J to 4 bases, leaving 11 bases not matched to a gene. Germline CDR1 LNHDA, CDR2 SQIVND (reference sequence). This CDR3 is 16 amino acids long. The CDR3 protein is CASSLGAGGAGETQYF. The DNA for the CDR3 is TGTGCCAGTAGTTTGGGTGCGGGGGGGGCTGGAGAGACCCAGTACTTC. The full variable domain, in which reference TRBV19 and TRBJ2-5 provide the parts outside the CDR3, is DGGITQSPKYLFRKEGQNVTLSCEQNLNHDAMYWYRQDPGQGLRLIYYSQIVNDFQKGDIAEGYSVSREKKESFPLTVTSAQKNPTAFYLCASSLGAGGAGETQYFGPGTRLLVL.

The chain joins TRBV19 to TRBJ2-1; D is unresolved. V was pared by 2 bases and J by 5 bases, with 19 bases between. Germline V lookup: CDR1 LNHDA, CDR2 SQIVND (reference sequence). The CDR3 is 17 residues long. CDR3: CASSITHDVNVNNEQFF. Here the CDR3 DNA reads TGTGCCAGTAGTATAACTCACGACGTCAACGTCAACAATGAGCAGTTCTTC.

The chain couples TRBV20-1 to TRBJ2-7; the D is unclear. The CDR3 runs 11 residues. V was cut by 5 bases and J by 1 base, with 6 bases left in between. CDR1 is DFQATT, CDR2 SNEGSKA, per germline (reference sequence). For the CDR3, the DNA is TGCAGTGCTCCTCATTCCTACGAGCAGTACTTC. The encoded protein is CSAPHSYEQYF.

CDR3 nucleotides: TGCGCCAGCAGCCAAGATCTGCGGGGTGCAGGCTACACCTTC. Protein sequence: CASSQDLRGAGYTF. The genes are TRBV4-3 and TRBJ1-2; D remains unclear. CDR1 and CDR2 (germline): LGHNA, YSLEER. Between the trimmed V and J ends, which lost 0 bases and 8 bases, there was a span of 13 bases. The CDR3 consists of 14 residues.

A single count supports this clone. This chain joins TRBV12-3 or TRBV12-4 and TRBJ1-2; D gene unclear. The V gene lost 2 bases and the J gene lost 2 bases, with 6 bases spanning the gap. This CDR3 has 13 amino acids. The CDR3: CASSLKGNYGYTF. DNA of the CDR3: TGTGCCAGCAGTTTAAAGGGAAACTATGGCTACACCTTC.

The rearrangement uses TRBV9 and TRBJ1-3; D is undetermined. Trimming shortened V by 1 base and J by 0 bases, and 8 bases separated the two germline ends. This CDR3 has 15 residues. Looked up from germline, CDR1 is SGDLS and CDR2 is YYNGEE. The CDR3 DNA sequence: TGTGCCAGCAGCGTAACCGATTCCTCTGGAAACACCATATATTTT. This codes for CASSVTDSSGNTIYF.

The V call is TRBV7-9, the J call TRBJ2-1; TRBD2 aligns across 12 bases. The J segment lost 0 bases and the V segment lost 2 bases, leaving 8 bases of the junction unmatched. Germline lookup yields CDR1 SEHNR and CDR2 FQNEAQ (reference sequence). The CDR3 has 19 residues. The CDR3 coding sequence is TGTGCCAGCAGCTTACAACTAGCGGGGGGCCTAGACTCCTACAATGAGCAGTTCTTC. It encodes CASSLQLAGGLDSYNEQFF.

This rearrangement joins TRBV6-6 to TRBJ2-3; weak D call: TRBD2 (6 bases). V lost 8 bases and J lost 2, with 8 bases in between. This CDR3 has 12 amino acids. Per the germline V gene, CDR1 is MNHNY and CDR2 is SVGAGI (reference sequence). CDR3 DNA: TGTGCCAGCGGGGACTCCACAGATACGCAGTATTTT. It codes for CASGDSTDTQYF.

The chain uses TRBV6-1 and TRBJ1-2, with TRBD1 identical over 8 bases. Unmatched junction bases numbered 2, after V lost 3 bases and J lost 2 bases. Germline CDR1 is MNHNS and CDR2 is SASEGT. The CDR3 length is 14 residues. The CDR3 region has the DNA TGTGCCAGCAGTGACGACAGGGGAAACTATGGCTACACCTTC. Protein sequence: CASSDDRGNYGYTF.

This clone was seen just once. V usage is TRBV6-5 and J usage is TRBJ1-3; weak D call: TRBD1 (5 bases). This CDR3 is built from 15 residues. Germline assignment: CDR1 MNHEY and CDR2 SVGAGI. V was shortened by 6 bases and J by 2 bases, with 14 bases between the two germline ends. CDR3 amino acids: CASRLAGGAGNTIYF. In DNA form, the CDR3 reads TGTGCCAGCAGGTTAGCAGGAGGGGCTGGAAACACCATATATTTT.

Turning to this clone: One end of the junction does not line up with germline, which may come from a read error. This sample includes further DNA sequences coding for the same CDR3. The genes are TRBV28 and TRBJ1-5, with a weak D call TRBD1 (5 bases). The V gene's germline CDR1 is MDHEN and CDR2 SYDVKM. The CDR3 loop spans 16 amino acids. The CDR3, as DNA: TGTGCTAGCAGTGCAACCAGGGTGGGGCGCAATCAGCCCCAGCATTTT. Its protein is CASSATRVGRNQPQHF.

J is TRBJ2-1 and V is TRBV7-2, with D maybe TRBD2 (7 bases). Germline lookup yields CDR1 SGHTA and CDR2 FQGNSA. The CDR3 is made up of 19 amino acids. Trimming took 5 bases from V and 0 from J, leaving 23 bases between them. This CDR3 is CASSPVWTPGGRSYNEQFF. The CDR3 nucleotides are TGTGCCAGCAGCCCAGTTTGGACCCCGGGGGGCCGCTCCTACAATGAGCAGTTCTTC.